Listed here is a single T cell receptor beta chain. The antigen is not known. After extraction with the RNeasy kit, about 0.45 to 1 ug of the RNA was reverse transcribed using random hexamers. TCRdb redid the calling of the immunoSEQ multiplex PCR reads with MiXCR, one entry per CDR3 protein. This sample has around 180,000 distinct CDR3 sequences, with 85% to 95% found just once. From blood CD8+ and CD4+ T cells, the TCR beta chain was sequenced. Treatment-naive patients with stable or active relapsing-remitting disease served as multiple sclerosis controls. Isolation of CD8+ and CD4+ T cells was performed negatively, whereas enrichment of TEMRA cells was done by FACS. These data come from a study of CD8 T cells in Susac syndrome. Study-wide results and limits: Regarding the TCR sequencing and HLA analysis, the study admitted that a relatively small number of individuals were involved.

The sample taken for sequencing was CD8+ T cells from PBMCs. This clonotype was sampled from a human donor with multiple sclerosis.

The CDR3 is CASSERSGGAYEQYF. CDR3 nucleotides: TGTGCCAGCAGCGAGCGTAGCGGGGGGGCTTACGAGCAGTACTTC. The chain links TRBV9 to TRBJ2-7, with 11 nucleotides matching TRBD2. Germline V gene sequence: CDR1 SGDLS, CDR2 YYNGEE. CDR3 size: 15 residues. V shed 3 bases and J 4 bases; nucleotides not matched to a gene: 6.